This T cell receptor beta chain was sequenced in a study of T cell responses to AZD1222 COVID-19 vaccine. This clone was seen more than once but under ten times. Repertoires were generated with immunoSEQ multiplex PCR, while TCRdb's copy carries only in-frame clones and drops some. Of around 70,000 clones listed, 70% to 90% are singletons. CDR3 length: 14 amino acids. V gave up 4 bases and J gave up 1 base, with 11 bases separating them. The germline CDR1 and CDR2 sequences are SGHRS and YFSETQ. The source material was peripheral blood, sampled 28 days after the second AZD1222 dose. The sequence was collected from an adult who received the AZD1222 COVID-19 vaccine. This rearrangement joins TRBV5-1 to TRBJ1-1; D is perhaps TRBD1 (5 bases). CDR3 bases: TGCGCCAGCAGCCCAACCACAGGGAACACTGAAGCTTTCTTT. Translated: CASSPTTGNTEAFF.